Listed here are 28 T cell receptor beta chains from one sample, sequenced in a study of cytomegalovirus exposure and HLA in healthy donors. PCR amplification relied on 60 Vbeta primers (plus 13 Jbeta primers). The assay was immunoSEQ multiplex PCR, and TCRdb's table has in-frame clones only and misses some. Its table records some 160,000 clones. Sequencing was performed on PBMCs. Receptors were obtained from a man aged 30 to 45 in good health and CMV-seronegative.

The CDR3 reads CASSPIQGDSAFF. CDR3 coding DNA: TGTGCCAGCTCACCGATACAGGGGGATTCAGCTTTCTTT. The rearrangement links TRBV18 to TRBJ1-1; 8 positions agree with TRBD1. V gave up 3 bases and J gave up 10 bases; unmatched junction bases: 7. The CDR3 is 13 amino acids. Germline V CDR1 and CDR2: KGHSH, LQKENI.

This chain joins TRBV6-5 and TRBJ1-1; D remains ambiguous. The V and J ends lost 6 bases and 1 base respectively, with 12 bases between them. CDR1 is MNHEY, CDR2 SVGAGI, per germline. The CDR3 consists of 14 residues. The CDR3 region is CASSQRGWNTEAFF. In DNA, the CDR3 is TGTGCCAGCAGCCAGCGAGGGTGGAACACTGAAGCTTTCTTT.

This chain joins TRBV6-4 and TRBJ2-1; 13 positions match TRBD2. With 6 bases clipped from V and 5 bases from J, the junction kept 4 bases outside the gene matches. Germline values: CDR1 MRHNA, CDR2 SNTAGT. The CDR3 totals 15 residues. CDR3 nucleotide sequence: TGTGCCAGCAGCGCGGGACTAGCGGGACACAATGAGCAGTTCTTC. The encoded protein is CASSAGLAGHNEQFF.

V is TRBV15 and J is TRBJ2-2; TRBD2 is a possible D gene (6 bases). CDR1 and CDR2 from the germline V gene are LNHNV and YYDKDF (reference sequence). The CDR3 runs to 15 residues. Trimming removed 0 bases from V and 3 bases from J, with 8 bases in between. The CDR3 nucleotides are TGTGCCACCAGCAGAGACGGGGAGGACACCGGGGAGCTGTTTTTT. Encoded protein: CATSRDGEDTGELFF.

The CDR3 DNA is TGTGCCAGCAGCTTAGCGGGGACAGGGGGCGAAGAGACCCAGTACTTC. It is translated as CASSLAGTGGEETQYF. V is TRBV11-3 and J is TRBJ2-5, with TRBD1 identical over 12 bases. The germline CDR1 and CDR2 sequences are SGHNT and YENEEA. Trimming took 1 base from V and 3 from J; bases not matched to a gene: 3. There are 16 residues in the CDR3.

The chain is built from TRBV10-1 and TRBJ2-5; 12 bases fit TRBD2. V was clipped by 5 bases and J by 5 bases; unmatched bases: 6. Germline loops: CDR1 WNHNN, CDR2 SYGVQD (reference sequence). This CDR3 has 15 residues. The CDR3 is CASSSGLAGSETQYF. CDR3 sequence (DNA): TGCGCCAGCAGTTCCGGACTAGCGGGATCGGAGACCCAGTACTTC.

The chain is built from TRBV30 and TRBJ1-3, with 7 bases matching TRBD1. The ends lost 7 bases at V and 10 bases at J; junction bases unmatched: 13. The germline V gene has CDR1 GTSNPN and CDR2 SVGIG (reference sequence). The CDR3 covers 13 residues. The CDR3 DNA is TGTGCCTACAGGGGTCCAGGAATGAAAACCATATATTTT. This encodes CAYRGPGMKTIYF.

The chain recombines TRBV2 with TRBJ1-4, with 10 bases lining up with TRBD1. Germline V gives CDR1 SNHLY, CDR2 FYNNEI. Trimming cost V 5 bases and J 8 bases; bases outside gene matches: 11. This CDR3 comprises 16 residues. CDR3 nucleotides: TGTGCCAGCAGTAAATCTAAGGGGACAGGGGAAGAAAAACTGTTTTTT. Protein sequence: CASSKSKGTGEEKLFF.

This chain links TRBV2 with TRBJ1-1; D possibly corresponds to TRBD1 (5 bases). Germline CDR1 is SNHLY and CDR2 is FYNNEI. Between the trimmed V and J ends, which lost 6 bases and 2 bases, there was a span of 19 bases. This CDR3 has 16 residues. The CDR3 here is CASSLKSGFGNTEAFF. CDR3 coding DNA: TGTGCCAGCAGCCTTAAGTCAGGGTTCGGAAACACTGAAGCTTTCTTT.

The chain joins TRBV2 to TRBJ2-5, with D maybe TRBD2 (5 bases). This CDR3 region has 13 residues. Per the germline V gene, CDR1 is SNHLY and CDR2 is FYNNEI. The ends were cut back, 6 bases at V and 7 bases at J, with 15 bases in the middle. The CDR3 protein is CASSTRAGGTQYF. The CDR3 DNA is TGTGCCAGCAGCACGCGGGCCGGTGGGACCCAGTACTTC.

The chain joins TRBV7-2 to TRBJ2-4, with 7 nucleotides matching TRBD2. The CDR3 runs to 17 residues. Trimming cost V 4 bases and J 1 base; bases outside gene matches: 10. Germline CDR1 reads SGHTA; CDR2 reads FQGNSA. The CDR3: CASSSSGREVAKNIQYF. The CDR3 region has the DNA TGTGCCAGCAGCTCTTCTGGCCGGGAGGTGGCCAAAAACATTCAGTACTTC.

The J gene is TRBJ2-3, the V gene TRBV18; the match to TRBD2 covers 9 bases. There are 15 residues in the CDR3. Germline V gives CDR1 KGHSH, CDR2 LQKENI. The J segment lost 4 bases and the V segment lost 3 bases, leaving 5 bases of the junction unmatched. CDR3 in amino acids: CASSPRTSEPDTQYF. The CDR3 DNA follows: TGTGCCAGCTCACCTAGGACTAGCGAACCAGATACGCAGTATTTT.

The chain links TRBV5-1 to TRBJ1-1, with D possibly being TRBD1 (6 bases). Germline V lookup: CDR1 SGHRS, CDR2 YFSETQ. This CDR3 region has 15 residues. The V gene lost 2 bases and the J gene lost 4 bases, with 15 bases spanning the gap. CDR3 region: CASSLSGDMGTEAFF. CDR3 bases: TGCGCCAGCAGCTTATCCGGGGACATGGGCACTGAAGCTTTCTTT.

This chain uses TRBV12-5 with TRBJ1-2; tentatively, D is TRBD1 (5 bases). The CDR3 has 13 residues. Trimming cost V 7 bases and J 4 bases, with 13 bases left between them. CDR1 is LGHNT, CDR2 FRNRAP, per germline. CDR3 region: CASAGLDLYGYTF. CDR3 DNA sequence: TGTGCTAGTGCAGGGCTGGACCTCTATGGCTACACCTTC.

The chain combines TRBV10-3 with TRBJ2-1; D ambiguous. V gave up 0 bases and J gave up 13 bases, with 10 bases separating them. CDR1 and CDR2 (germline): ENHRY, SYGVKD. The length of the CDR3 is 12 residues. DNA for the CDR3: TGTGCCATCAGTGAGTCCCCCAGTCCTCAGTTCTTC. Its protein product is CAISESPSPQFF.

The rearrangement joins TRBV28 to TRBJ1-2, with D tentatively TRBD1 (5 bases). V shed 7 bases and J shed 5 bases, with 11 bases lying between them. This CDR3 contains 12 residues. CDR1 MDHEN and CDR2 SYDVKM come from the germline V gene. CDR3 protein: CASILQGYGYTF. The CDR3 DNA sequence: TGTGCCAGCATTCTTCAGGGTTATGGCTACACCTTC.

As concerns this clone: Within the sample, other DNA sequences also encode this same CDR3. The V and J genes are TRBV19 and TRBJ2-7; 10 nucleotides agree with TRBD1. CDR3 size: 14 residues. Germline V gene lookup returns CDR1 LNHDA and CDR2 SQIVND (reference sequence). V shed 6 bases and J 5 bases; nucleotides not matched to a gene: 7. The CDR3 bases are TGTGCCAGTAGCACCCGGACAGGGGGTAACGAGCAGTACTTC. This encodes CASSTRTGGNEQYF.

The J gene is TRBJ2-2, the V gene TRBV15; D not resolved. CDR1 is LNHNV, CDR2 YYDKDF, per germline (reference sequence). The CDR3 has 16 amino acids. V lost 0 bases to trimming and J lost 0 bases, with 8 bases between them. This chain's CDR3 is CATSRETVANTGELFF. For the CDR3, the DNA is TGTGCCACCAGCAGAGAAACAGTCGCGAACACCGGGGAGCTGTTTTTT.

The CDR3 DNA sequence: TGTGCCAGCAGCGATCCCTGGGCTAGCGTTTACGAGCAGTACTTC. It is translated as CASSDPWASVYEQYF. The chain has TRBV7-6 and TRBJ2-7; tentatively, D is TRBD2 (6 bases). V lost 5 bases and J lost 4, with 18 bases in between. The germline CDR1 and CDR2 sequences are SGHVS and FNYEAQ. The CDR3 loop spans 15 amino acids.

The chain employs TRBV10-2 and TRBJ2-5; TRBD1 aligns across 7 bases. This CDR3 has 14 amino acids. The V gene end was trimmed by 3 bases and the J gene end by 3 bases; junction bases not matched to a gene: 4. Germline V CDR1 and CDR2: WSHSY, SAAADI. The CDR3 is CASSDIDREETQYF. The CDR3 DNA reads TGCGCCAGCAGTGACATAGACAGGGAAGAGACCCAGTACTTC.

The CDR3 coding sequence is TGTGCCAGCAGTGACTCCCCCGCTAGCGGGTTTGACGAGCAGTACTTC. Its translation: CASSDSPASGFDEQYF. The chain recombines TRBV6-4 with TRBJ2-5; 8 nucleotides align to TRBD2. The J call may be faulty, since TRBJ2-7 better matches the DNA end. Germline values: CDR1 MRHNA, CDR2 SNTAGT. The CDR3 loop spans 16 amino acids.

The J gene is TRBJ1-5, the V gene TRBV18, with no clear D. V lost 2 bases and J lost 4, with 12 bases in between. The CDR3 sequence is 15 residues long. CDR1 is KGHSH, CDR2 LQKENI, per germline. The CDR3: CASSPTSSRNQPQHF. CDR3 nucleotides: TGTGCCAGCTCACCAACGAGTTCAAGAAATCAGCCCCAGCATTTT.

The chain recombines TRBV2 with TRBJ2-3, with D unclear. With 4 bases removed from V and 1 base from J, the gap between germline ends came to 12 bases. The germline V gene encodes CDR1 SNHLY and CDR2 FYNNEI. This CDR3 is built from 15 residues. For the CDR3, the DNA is TGTGCCAGCAGTGGGGCGCGCAGACGCACAGATACGCAGTATTTT. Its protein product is CASSGARRRTDTQYF. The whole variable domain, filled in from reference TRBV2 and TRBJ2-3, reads EPEVTQTPSHQVTQMGQEVILRCVPISNHLYFYWYRQILGQKVEFLVSFYNNEISEKSEIFDDQFSVERPDGSNFTLKIRSTKLEDSAMYFCASSGARRRTDTQYFGPGTRLTVL.

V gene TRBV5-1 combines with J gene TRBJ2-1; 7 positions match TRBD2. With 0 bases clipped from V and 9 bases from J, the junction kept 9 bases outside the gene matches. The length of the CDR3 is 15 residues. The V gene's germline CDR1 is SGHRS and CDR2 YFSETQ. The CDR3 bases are TGCGCCAGCAGCTTGGAAGCGGGGACCCATACTGAGCAGTTCTTC. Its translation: CASSLEAGTHTEQFF.

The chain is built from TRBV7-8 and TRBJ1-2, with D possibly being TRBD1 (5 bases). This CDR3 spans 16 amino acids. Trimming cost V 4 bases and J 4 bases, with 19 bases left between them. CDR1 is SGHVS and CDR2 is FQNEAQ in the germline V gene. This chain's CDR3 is CASSSQGSDFRYGYTF. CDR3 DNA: TGTGCCAGCAGCTCGCAGGGCAGCGATTTTCGCTATGGCTACACCTTC.

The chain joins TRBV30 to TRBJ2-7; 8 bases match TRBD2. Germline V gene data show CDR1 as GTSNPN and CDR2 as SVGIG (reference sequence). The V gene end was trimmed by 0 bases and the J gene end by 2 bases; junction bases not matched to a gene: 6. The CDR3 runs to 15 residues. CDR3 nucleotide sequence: TGTGCCTGGAGTGTACGAGCGGGAGTCGCCTACGAGCAGTACTTC. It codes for CAWSVRAGVAYEQYF.

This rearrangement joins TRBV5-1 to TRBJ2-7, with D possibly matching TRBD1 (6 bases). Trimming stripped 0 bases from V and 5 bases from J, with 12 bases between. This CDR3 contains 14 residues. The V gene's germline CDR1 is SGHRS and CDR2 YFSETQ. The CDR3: CASSLVQGKNEQYF. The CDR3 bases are TGCGCCAGCAGCTTGGTTCAGGGGAAAAACGAGCAGTACTTC.

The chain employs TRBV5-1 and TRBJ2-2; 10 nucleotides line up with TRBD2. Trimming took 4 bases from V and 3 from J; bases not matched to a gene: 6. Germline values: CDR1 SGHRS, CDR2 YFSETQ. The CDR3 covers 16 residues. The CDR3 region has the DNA TGCGCCAGCAGCCCAACAACTAGCGGGGACACCGGGGAGCTGTTTTTT. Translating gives CASSPTTSGDTGELFF. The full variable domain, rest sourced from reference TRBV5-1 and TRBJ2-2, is KAGVTQTPRYLIKTRGQQVTLSCSPISGHRSVSWYQQTPGQGLQFLFEYFSETQRNKGNFPGRFSGRQFSNSRSEMNVSTLELGDSALYLCASSPTTSGDTGELFFGEGSRLTVL.